The clone carrying this T cell receptor beta chain was detected a few times. The antigen is not known. The data belong to a study of response to subunit inactivated influenza vaccine. Whole-study findings and limits: The authors offered the suggestion that each seasonal influenza vaccination recruits few new T cells.

V was shortened by 7 bases and J by 3 bases, with 11 bases between the two germline ends. From germline, CDR1 is SQVTM and CDR2 ANQGSEA. The CDR3 runs to 12 residues. TCRdb re-derived calls from the RT-PCR reads in MiXCR, one entry per CDR3 protein. The sample gives about 700,000 distinct CDR3 sequences, over 11% of which show up once; 6.5% to 8.5% is in the top ten. Sequenced here: PBMCs from blood, sampled around two weeks before vaccination. This clonotype was obtained from a man between 45 and 60 years old who received an inactivated influenza vaccine. This rearrangement joins TRBV29-1 to TRBJ2-3; D is undetermined. Here the CDR3 DNA reads TGCAGCGGCCGGATAGGGACAGATACGCAGTATTTT. This codes for CSGRIGTDTQYF.